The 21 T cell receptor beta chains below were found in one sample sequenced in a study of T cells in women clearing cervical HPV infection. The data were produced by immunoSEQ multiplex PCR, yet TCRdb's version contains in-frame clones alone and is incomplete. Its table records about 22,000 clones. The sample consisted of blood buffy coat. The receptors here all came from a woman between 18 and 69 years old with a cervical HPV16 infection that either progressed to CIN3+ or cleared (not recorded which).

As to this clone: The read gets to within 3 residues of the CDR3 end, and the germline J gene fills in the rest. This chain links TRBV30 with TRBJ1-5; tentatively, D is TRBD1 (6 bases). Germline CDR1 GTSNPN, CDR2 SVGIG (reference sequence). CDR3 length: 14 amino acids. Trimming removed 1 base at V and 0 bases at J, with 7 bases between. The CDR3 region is CAWSEGVSNQPQHF. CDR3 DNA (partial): TGTGCCTGGAGTGAGGGGGTTAGCAATCAGCCC.

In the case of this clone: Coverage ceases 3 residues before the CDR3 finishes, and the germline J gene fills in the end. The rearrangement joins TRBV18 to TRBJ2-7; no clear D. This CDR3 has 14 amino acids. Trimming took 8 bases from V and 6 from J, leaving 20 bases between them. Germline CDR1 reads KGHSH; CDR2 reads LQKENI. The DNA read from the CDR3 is TGTGCCAGCACCCCTCCCGACACCTACCTCGAG. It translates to CASTPPDTYLE. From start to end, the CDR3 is CASTPPDTYLEQYF.

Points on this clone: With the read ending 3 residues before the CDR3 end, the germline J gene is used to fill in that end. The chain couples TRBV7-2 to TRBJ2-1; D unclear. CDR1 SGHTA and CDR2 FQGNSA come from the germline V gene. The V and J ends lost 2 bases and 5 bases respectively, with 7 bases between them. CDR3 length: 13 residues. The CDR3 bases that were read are TGTGCCAGCAGCTTAAACCCAGACAATGAG. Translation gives CASSLNPDNE. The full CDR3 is CASSLNPDNEQFF.

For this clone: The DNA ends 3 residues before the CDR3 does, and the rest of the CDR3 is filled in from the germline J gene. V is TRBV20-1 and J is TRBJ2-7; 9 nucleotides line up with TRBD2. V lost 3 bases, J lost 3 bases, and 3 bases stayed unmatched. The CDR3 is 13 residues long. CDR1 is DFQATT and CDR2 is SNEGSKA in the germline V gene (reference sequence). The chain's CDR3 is CSARVSGSYEQYF. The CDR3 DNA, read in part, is TGCAGTGCTAGGGTTAGCGGGAGCTACGAG.

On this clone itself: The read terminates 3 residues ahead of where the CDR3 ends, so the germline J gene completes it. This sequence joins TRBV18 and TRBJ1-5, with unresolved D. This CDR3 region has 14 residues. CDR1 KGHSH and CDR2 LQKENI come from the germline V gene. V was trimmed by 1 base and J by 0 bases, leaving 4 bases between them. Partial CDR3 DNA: TGTGCCAGCTCACCACTCGGTAGCAATCAGCCC. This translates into CASSPLGSNQP. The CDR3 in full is CASSPLGSNQPQHF.

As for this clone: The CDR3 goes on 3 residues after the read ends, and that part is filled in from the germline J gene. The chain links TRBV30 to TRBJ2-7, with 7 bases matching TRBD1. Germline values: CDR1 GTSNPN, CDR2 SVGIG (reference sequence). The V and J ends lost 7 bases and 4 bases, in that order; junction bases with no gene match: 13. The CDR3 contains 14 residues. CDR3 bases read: TGTGCCTCCTCCATGGGGACAGCTAATTACGAG. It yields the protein CASSMGTANYE. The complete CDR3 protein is CASSMGTANYEQYF.

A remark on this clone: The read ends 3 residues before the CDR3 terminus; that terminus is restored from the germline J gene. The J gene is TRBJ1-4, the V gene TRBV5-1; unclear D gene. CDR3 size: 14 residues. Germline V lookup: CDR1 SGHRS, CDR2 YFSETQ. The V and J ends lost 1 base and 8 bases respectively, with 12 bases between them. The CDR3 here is CASSLSPNSEKLFF. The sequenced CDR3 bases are TGCGCCAGCAGCTTGTCCCCTAACTCGGAAAAA.

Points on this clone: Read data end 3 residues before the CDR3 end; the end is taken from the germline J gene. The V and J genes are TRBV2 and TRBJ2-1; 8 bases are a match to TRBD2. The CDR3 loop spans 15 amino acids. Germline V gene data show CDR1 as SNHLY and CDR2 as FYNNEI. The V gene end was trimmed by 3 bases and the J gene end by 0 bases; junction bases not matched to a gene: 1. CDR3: CASSDLAGSYNEQFF. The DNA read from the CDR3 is TGTGCCAGCAGTGACCTAGCGGGCTCCTACAATGAG.

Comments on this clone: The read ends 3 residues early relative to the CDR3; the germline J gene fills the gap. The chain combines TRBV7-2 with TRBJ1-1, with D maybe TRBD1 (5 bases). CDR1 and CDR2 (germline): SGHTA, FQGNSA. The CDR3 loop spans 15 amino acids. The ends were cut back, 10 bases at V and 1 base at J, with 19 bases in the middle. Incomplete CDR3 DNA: TGTGCCATCCACCCAGAAGGGCAGGGGAACACTGAA. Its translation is CAIHPEGQGNTE. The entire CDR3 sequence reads CAIHPEGQGNTEAFF.

The CDR3 DNA, read in part, is TGCGCCAGCATAGCAGGAACAGGAGTCCAAGAGACC. The encoded protein is CASIAGTGVQET. The entire CDR3 protein reads CASIAGTGVQETQYF. The genes are TRBV5-1 and TRBJ2-5; perhaps TRBD1 as D (5 bases). Read coverage stops 3 residues before the CDR3 terminus; the germline J gene supplies the remainder. The V and J ends lost 6 bases and 1 base respectively, with 16 bases between them. This CDR3 contains 15 residues. The germline gives CDR1 SGHRS, CDR2 YFSETQ.

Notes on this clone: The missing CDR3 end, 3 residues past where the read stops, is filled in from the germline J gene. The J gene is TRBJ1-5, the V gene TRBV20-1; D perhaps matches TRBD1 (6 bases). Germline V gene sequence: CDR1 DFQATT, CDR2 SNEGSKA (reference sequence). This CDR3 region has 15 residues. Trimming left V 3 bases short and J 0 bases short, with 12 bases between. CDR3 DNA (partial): TGCAGTGCTAGCCCATACAGGGATAGCAATCAGCCC. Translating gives CSASPYRDSNQP. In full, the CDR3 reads CSASPYRDSNQPQHF.

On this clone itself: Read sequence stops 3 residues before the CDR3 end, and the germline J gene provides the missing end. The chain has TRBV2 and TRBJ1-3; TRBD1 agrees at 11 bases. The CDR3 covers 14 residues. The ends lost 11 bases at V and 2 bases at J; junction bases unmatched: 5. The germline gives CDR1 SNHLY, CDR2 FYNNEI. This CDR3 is CAGRDRGTGNTIYF. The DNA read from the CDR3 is TGTGCCGGCCGGGACAGGGGGACTGGAAACACC.

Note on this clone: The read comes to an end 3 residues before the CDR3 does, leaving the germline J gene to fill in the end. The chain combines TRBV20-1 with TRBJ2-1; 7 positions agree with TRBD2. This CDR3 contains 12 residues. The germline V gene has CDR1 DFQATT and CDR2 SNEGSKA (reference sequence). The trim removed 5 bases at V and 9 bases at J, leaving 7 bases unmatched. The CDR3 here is CSAALASGEQFF. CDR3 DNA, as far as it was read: TGCAGTGCTGCTCTGGCTAGCGGTGAG.

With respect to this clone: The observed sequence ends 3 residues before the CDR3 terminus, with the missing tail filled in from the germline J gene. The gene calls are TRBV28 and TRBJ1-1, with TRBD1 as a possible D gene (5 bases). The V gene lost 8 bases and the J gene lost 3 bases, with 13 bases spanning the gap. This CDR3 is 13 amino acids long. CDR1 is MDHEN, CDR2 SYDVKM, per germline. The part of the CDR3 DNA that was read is TGTGCCAGCCTTTTAGGAGGGGACACTGAA. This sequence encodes CASLLGGDTE. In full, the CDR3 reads CASLLGGDTEAFF.

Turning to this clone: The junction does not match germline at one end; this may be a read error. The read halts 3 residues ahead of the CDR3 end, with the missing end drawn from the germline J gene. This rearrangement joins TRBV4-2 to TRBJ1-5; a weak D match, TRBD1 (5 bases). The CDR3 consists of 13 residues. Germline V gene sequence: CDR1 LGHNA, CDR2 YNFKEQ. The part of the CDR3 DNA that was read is TGCGCCAGCAGCCAAGGGGCAGGGTGGCCC. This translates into CASSQGAGWP. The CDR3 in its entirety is CASSQGAGWPQHF.

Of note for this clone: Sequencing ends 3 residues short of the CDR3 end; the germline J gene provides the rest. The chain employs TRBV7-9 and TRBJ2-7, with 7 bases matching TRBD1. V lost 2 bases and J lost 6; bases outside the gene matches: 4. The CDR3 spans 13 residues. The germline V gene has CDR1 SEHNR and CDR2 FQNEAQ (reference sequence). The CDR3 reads CASSLTGASEQYF. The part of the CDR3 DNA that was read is TGTGCCAGCAGCTTAACAGGGGCTTCCGAG.

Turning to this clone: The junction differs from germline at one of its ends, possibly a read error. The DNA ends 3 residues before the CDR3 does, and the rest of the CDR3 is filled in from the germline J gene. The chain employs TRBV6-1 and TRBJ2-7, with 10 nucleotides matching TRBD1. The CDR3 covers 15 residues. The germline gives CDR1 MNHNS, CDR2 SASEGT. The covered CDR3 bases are TGTGCCAGCAGAGAAGGTGGACAGGGGGTACTCGAG. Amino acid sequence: CASREGGQGVLE. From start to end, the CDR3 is CASREGGQGVLEQYF.

The DNA read from the CDR3 is TGCGCCAGCAGCTTCGCAGGCAGGGAAAACATT. Protein sequence: CASSFAGRENI. The entire CDR3 protein is CASSFAGRENIQYF. V usage is TRBV5-1 and J usage is TRBJ2-4; TRBD1 is a possible D gene (5 bases). Sequencing ends 3 residues short of the CDR3 end; the germline J gene provides the rest. Trimming shortened V by 2 bases and J by 5 bases, and 11 bases separated the two germline ends. Germline CDR1 and CDR2: SGHRS and YFSETQ. The CDR3 runs to 14 residues.

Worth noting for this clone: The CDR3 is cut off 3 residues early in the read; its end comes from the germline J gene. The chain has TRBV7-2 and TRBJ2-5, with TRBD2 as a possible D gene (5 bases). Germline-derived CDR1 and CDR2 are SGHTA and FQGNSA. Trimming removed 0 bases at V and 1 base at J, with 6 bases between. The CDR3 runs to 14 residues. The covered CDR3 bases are TGTGCCAGCAGCTTAGCGAGGGCCCAAGAGACC. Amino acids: CASSLARAQET. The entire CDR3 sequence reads CASSLARAQETQYF.

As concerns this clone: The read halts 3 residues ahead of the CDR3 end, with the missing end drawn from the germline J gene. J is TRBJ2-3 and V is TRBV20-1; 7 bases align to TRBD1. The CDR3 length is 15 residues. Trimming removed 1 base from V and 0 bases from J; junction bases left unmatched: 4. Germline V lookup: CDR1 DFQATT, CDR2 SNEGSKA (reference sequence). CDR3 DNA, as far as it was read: TGCAGTGCTAGAGGAGACAGGGTTAGCACAGATACG. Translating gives CSARGDRVSTDT. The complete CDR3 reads CSARGDRVSTDTQYF.

CDR3 region: CASSPQTGENTIYF. The covered CDR3 bases are TGTGCCAGCTCACCACAAACGGGGGAAAACACC. The gene calls are TRBV18 and TRBJ1-3; a possible D gene is TRBD1 (5 bases). Read coverage stops 3 residues before the CDR3 terminus; the germline J gene supplies the remainder. The CDR3 runs to 14 residues. The ends were cut back, 1 base at V and 6 bases at J, with 10 bases in the middle. Per germline, CDR1 KGHSH and CDR2 LQKENI. Full variable domain (missing parts from reference TRBV18 and TRBJ1-3): NAGVMQNPRHLVRRRGQEARLRCSPMKGHSHVYWYRQLPEEGLKFMVYLQKENIIDESGMPKERFSAEFPKEGPSILRIQQVVRGDSAAYFCASSPQTGENTIYFGEGSWLTVV.